The clone carrying this T cell receptor (beta chain) has a handful of counts. Its specificity is not known. This specimen comes from a study of response to subunit inactivated influenza vaccine. Study-wide results and caveats: After each seasonal influenza vaccination, few new T cells are recruited, the authors suggested.

V was clipped by 4 bases and J by 1 base, with 10 bases between them. The CDR3 totals 14 residues. TCRdb ran MiXCR on the RT-PCR reads and lists one entry per CDR3 protein. Here the sample spans about 650,000 distinct CDR3 sequences, 12% to 15% being singletons. The clonotype comes from a man aged 50-59 years who received an inactivated influenza vaccine. The sequencing here drew on PBMCs from blood, taken roughly 15 days before vaccination. This rearrangement joins TRBV12-3 or TRBV12-4 to TRBJ1-2, with D perhaps TRBD1 (5 bases). CDR3 sequence reads: CASSWGRSNYGYTF. Here the CDR3 DNA reads TGTGCCAGCAGTTGGGGCAGGAGTAACTATGGCTACACCTTC.